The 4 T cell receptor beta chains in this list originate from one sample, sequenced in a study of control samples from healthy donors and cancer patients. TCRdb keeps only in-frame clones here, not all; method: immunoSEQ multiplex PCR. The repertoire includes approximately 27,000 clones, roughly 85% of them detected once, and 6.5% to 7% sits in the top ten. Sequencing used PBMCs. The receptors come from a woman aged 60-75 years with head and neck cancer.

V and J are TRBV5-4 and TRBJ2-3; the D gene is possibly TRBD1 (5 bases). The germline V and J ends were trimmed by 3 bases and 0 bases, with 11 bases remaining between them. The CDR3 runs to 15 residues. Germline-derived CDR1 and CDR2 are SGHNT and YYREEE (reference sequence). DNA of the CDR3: TGTGCCAGCAGCTGGGGCAGGGTCAGCACAGATACGCAGTATTTT. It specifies CASSWGRVSTDTQYF.

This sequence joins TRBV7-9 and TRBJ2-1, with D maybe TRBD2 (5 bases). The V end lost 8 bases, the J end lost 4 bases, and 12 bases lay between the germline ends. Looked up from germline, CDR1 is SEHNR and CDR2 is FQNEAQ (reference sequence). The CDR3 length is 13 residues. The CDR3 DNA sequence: TGTGCCAGCTCTCGGGATTCATACAATGAGCAGTTCTTC. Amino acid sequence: CASSRDSYNEQFF.

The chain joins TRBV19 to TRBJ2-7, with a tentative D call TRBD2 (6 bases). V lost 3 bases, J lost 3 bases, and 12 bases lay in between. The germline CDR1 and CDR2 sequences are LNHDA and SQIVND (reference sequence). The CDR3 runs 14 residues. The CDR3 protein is CASSISASDYEQYF. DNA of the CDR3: TGTGCCAGTAGTATTAGCGCTAGCGACTACGAGCAGTACTTC.

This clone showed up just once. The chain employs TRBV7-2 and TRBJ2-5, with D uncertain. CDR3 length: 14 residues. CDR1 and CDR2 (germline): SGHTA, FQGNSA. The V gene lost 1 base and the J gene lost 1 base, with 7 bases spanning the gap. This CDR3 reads CASSLVRTQETQYF. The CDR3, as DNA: TGTGCCAGCAGCTTAGTTCGGACCCAAGAGACCCAGTACTTC.